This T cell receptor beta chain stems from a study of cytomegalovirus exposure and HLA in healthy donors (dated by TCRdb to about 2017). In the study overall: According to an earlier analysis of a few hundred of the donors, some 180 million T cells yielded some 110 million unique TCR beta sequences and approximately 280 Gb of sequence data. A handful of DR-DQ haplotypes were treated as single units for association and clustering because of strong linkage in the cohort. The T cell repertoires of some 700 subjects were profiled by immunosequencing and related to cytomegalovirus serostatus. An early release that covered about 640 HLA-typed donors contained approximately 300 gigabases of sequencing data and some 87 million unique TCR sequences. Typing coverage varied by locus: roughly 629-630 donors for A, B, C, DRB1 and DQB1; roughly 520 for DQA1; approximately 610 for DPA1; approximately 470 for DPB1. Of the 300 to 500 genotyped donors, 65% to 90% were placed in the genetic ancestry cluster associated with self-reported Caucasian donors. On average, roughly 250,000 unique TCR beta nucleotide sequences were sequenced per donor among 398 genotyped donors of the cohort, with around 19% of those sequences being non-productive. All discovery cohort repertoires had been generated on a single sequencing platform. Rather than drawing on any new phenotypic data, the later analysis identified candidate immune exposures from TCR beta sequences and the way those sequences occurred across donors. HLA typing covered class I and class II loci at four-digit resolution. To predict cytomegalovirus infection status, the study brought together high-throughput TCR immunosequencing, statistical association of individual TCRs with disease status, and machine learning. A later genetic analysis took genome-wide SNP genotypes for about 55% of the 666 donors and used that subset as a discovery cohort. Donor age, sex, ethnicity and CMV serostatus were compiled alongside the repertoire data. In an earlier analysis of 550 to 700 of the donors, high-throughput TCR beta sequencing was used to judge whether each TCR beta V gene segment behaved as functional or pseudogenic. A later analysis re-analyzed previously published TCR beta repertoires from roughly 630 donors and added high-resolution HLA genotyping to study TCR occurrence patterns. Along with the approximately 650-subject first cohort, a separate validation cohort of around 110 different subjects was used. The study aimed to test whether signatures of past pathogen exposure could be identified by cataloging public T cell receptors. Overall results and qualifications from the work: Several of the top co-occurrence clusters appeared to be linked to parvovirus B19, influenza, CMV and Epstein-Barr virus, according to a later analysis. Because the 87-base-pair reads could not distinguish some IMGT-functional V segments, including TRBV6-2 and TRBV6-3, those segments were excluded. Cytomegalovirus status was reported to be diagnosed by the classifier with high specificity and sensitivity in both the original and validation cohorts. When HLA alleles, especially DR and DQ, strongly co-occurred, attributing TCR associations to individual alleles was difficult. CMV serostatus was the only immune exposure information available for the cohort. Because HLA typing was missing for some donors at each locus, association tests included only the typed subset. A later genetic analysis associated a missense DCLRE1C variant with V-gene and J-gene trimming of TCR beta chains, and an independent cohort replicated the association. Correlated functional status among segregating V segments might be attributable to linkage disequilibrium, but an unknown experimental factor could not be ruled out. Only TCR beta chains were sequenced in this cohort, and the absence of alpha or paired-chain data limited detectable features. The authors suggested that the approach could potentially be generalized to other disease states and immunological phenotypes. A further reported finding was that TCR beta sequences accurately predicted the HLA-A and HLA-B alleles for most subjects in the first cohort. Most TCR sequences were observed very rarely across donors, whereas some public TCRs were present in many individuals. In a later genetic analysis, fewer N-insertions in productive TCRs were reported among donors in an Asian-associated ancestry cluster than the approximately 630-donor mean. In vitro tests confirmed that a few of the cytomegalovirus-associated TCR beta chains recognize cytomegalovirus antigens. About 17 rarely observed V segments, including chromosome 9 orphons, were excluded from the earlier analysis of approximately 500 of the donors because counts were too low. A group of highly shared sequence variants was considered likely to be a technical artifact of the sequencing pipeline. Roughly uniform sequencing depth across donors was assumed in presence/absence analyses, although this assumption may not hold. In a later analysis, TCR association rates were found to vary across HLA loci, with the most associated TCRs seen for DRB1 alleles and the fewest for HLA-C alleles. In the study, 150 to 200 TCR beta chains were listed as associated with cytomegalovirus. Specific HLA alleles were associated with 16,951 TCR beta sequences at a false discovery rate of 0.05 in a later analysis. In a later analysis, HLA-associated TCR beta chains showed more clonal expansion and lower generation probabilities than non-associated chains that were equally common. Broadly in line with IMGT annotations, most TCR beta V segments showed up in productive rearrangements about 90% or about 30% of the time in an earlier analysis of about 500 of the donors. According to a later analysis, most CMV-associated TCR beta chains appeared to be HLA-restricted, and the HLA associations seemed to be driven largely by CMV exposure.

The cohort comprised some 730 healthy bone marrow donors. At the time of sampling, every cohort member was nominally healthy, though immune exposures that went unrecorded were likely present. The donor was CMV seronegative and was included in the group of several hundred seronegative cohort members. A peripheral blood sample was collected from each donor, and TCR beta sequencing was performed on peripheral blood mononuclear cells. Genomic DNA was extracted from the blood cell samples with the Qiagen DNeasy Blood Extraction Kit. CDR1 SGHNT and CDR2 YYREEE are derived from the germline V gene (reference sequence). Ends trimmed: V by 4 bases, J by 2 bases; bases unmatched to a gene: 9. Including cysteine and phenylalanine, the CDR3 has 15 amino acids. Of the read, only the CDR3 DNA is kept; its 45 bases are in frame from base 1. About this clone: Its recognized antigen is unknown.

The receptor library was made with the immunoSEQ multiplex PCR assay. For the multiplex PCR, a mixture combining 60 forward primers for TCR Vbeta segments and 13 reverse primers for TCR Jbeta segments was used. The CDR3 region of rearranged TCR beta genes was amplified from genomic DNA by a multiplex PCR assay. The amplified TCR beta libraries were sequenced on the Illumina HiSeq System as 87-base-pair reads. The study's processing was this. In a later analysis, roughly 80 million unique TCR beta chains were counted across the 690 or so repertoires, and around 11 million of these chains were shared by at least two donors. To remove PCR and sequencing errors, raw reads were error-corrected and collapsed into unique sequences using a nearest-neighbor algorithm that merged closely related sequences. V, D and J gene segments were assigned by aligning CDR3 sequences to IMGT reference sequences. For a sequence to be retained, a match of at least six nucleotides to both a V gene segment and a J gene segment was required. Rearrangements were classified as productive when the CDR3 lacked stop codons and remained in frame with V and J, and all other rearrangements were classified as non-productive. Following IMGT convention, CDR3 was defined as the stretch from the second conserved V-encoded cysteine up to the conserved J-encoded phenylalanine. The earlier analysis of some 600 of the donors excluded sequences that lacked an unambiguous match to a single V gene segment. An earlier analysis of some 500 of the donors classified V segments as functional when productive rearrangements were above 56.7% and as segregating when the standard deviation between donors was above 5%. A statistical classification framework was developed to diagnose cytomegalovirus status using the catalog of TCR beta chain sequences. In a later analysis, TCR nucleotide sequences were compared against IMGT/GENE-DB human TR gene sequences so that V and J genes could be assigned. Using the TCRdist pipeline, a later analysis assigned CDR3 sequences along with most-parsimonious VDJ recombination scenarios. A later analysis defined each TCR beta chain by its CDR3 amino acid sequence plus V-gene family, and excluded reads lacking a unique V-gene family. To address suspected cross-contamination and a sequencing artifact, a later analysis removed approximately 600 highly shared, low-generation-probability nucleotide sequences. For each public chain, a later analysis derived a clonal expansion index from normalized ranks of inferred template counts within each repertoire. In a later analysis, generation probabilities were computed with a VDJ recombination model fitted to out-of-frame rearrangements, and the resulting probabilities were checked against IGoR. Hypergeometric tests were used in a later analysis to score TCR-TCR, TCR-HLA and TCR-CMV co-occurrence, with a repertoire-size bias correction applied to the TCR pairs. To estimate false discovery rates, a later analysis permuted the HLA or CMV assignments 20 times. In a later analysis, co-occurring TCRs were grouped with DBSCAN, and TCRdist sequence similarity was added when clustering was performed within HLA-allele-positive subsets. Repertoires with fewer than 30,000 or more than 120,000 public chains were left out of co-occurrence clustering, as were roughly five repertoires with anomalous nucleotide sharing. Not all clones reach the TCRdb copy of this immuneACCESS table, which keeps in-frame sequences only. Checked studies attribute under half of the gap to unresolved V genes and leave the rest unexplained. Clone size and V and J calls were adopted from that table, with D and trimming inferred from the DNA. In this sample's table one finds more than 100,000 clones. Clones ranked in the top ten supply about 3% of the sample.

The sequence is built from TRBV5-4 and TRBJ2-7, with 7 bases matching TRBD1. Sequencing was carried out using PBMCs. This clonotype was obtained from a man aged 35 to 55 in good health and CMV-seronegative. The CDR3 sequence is CASSKNAGTAYEQYF. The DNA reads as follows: TGTGCCAGCAGCAAAAATGCCGGGACAGCCTACGAGCAGTACTTC.